Below are 31 T cell receptor beta chains sequenced from a single sample in a study of T cells after posttransplantation cyclophosphamide. Measured with immunoSEQ multiplex PCR; TCRdb has only the in-frame clones, and not every one. The sample lists 30,000 to 45,000 clones, more than 70% occurring once. A marrow graft followed busulfan-fludarabine conditioning, with cyclophosphamide on days +3 and +4. Sequenced here: CD4+ T cells sorted from blood, sampled approximately 2,000 days after a stem cell transplant with posttransplant cyclophosphamide. The receptors were gathered from a female patient in her forties or fifties who received an allogeneic stem cell transplant from a related donor, was CMV-positive, and had no GVHD. Some T cells may trace back to the graft donor.

The chain uses TRBV28 and TRBJ1-1; D remains ambiguous. This CDR3 comprises 15 residues. The ends were cut back, 6 bases at V and 4 bases at J, with 18 bases in the middle. Germline CDR1 reads MDHEN; CDR2 reads SYDVKM. The CDR3 loop is CASSRTRGTGTEAFF. CDR3 nucleotides: TGTGCCAGCAGCCGAACCCGGGGTACGGGCACTGAAGCTTTCTTT.

The V call is TRBV7-8, the J call TRBJ2-7; 8 bases match TRBD1. V shed 5 bases, J shed 3 bases, and the junction held 3 bases outside the gene matches. Germline CDR1 is SGHVS and CDR2 is FQNEAQ. This CDR3 has 13 amino acids. CDR3 in amino acids: CASSRDRNYEQYF. The CDR3 DNA follows: TGTGCCAGCAGCCGGGACAGGAACTACGAGCAGTACTTC.

The V call is TRBV10-3, the J call TRBJ1-5, with D perhaps matching TRBD1 (6 bases). There are 14 residues in the CDR3. V was cut by 3 bases and J by 5 bases, with 11 bases left in between. Germline lookup yields CDR1 ENHRY and CDR2 SYGVKD. CDR3 sequence (DNA): TGTGCCATCAGTGAAGAAACAGGGTATCAGCCCCAGCATTTT. Protein sequence: CAISEETGYQPQHF.

This chain links TRBV6-1 with TRBJ2-1; maybe TRBD1 (6 bases). The CDR3 consists of 16 residues. V shed 4 bases and J shed 2 bases, with 15 bases lying between them. Germline V gene sequence: CDR1 MNHNS, CDR2 SASEGT. In nucleotides, the CDR3 is TGTGCCAGCAGTGCCCGGGACCCAGGGGCCTACAATGAGCAGTTCTTC. Translated, it gives CASSARDPGAYNEQFF.

This clone was picked up a small number of times. V gene TRBV28 combines with J gene TRBJ1-5; no clear D gene. Germline V gene sequence: CDR1 MDHEN, CDR2 SYDVKM. This CDR3 spans 14 amino acids. V lost 6 bases to trimming and J lost 0 bases, with 9 bases between them. The CDR3 DNA follows: TGTGCCAGCAGCCCTTTCAGTAGCAATCAGCCCCAGCATTTT. Translation gives CASSPFSSNQPQHF.

This rearrangement joins TRBV21-1 to TRBJ1-4. TRBV21-1 is marked as a pseudogene. The CDR3 extends over 16 amino acids. This chain's CDR3 is CASSSRGGPFNEKLFF. CDR3 bases: TGTGCCAGCAGCAGCCGGGGGGGACCCTTTAATGAAAAACTGTTTTTT.

This chain's CDR3 is CASSPLAGAQYNEQFF. DNA for the CDR3: TGTGCCAGCAGCCCACTAGCGGGGGCGCAATACAATGAGCAGTTCTTC. The chain joins TRBV11-2 to TRBJ2-1, with 11 nucleotides matching TRBD2. This CDR3 spans 16 amino acids. Germline V lookup: CDR1 SGHAT, CDR2 FQNNGV. Trimming took 5 bases from V and 4 from J; bases not matched to a gene: 7. The entire variable domain, with the rest obtained from reference TRBV11-2 and TRBJ2-1, is as follows: EAGVAQSPRYKIIEKRQSVAFWCNPISGHATLYWYQQILGQGPKLLIQFQNNGVVDDSQLPKDRFSAERLKGVDSTLKIQPAKLEDSAVYLCASSPLAGAQYNEQFFGPGTRLTVL.

The chain combines TRBV7-8 with TRBJ2-7, with 7 bases identical to TRBD1. CDR1 is SGHVS and CDR2 is FQNEAQ in the germline V gene. The CDR3 is made up of 16 amino acids. V dropped 5 bases and J dropped 4; count of bases not matched to a gene: 14. Here the CDR3 reads CASSREGAALVYEQYF. The CDR3 coding sequence is TGTGCCAGCAGCCGAGAGGGGGCCGCACTGGTTTACGAGCAGTACTTC.

This clone was seen once. The chain carries TRBV5-1 and TRBJ2-4; D might be TRBD2 (5 bases). The V and J ends lost 3 bases and 0 bases respectively, with 13 bases between them. The CDR3 sequence is 16 residues long. Per germline, CDR1 SGHRS and CDR2 YFSETQ. The CDR3 loop is CASSSLSEGAKNIQYF. DNA for the CDR3: TGCGCCAGCAGCTCGCTCTCAGAGGGAGCCAAAAACATTCAGTACTTC.

The CDR3 here is CSGAWGQGNEKLFF. Here the CDR3 DNA reads TGCAGCGGGGCCTGGGGACAGGGTAACGAAAAACTGTTTTTT. The chain joins TRBV29-1 to TRBJ1-4; 9 nucleotides align to TRBD1. Germline V lookup: CDR1 SQVTM, CDR2 ANQGSEA. The CDR3 spans 14 residues. The V and J ends lost 7 bases and 8 bases, in that order; junction bases with no gene match: 11.

The V call is TRBV7-2, the J call TRBJ1-2; 7 bases line up with TRBD1. Losses at the gene ends were 1 base for V and 6 bases for J; bases not matched to a gene: 8. The CDR3 has 15 residues. Germline CDR1 reads SGHTA; CDR2 reads FQGNSA. The CDR3 region has the DNA TGTGCCAGCAGCTTAGAACAGGGGAGGAGTGATGGCTACACCTTC. It specifies CASSLEQGRSDGYTF.

The rearrangement links TRBV9 to TRBJ1-6, with 7 bases that match TRBD1. The germline V gene encodes CDR1 SGDLS and CDR2 YYNGEE. The ends lost 3 bases at V and 7 bases at J; junction bases unmatched: 10. The length of the CDR3 is 16 residues. Here the CDR3 DNA reads TGTGCCAGCAGCGACCCGCGGACAGGAACCAATTCACCCCTCCACTTT. Translated, it gives CASSDPRTGTNSPLHF.

The chain is built from TRBV2 and TRBJ2-1; D is possibly TRBD2 (5 bases). The CDR3 covers 14 residues. CDR1 and CDR2 from the germline V gene are SNHLY and FYNNEI. The V end was cut by 6 bases, the J end by 0 bases, with 9 bases between. The CDR3 DNA follows: TGTGCCAGCAGGCCGGGGAGCTCCTACAATGAGCAGTTCTTC. It is translated as CASRPGSSYNEQFF.

This clone has a single count. V and J are TRBV7-9 and TRBJ1-6; D might be TRBD1 (5 bases). Between the trimmed V and J ends, which lost 6 bases and 7 bases, there was a span of 25 bases. The CDR3 is 18 amino acids. Per the germline V gene, CDR1 is SEHNR and CDR2 is FQNEAQ (reference sequence). Here the CDR3 DNA reads TGTGCCAGCAGTCGGGGGGGTGGGATTCCTCCGATAAATTCACCCCTCCACTTT. Translating gives CASSRGGGIPPINSPLHF.

The chain joins TRBV2 to TRBJ1-1; no firm D call. CDR1 is SNHLY, CDR2 FYNNEI, per germline. The CDR3 length is 14 residues. Trimming cost V 4 bases and J 6 bases, with 15 bases left between them. CDR3 in amino acids: CASSVGAGAPEAFF. The CDR3 DNA reads TGTGCCAGCAGTGTTGGTGCAGGTGCCCCTGAAGCTTTCTTT.

The J gene is TRBJ1-6, the V gene TRBV5-1; possibly TRBD1 for D (5 bases). V lost 3 bases and J lost 9, with 19 bases in between. This CDR3 is built from 16 residues. Germline lookup yields CDR1 SGHRS and CDR2 YFSETQ. In DNA form, the CDR3 reads TGCGCCAGCAGCTCCCGGGGGGACCGGGGGGGTTCACCCCTCCACTTT. Translating it yields CASSSRGDRGGSPLHF. Full variable domain (outside the CDR3, taken from reference TRBV5-1 and TRBJ1-6): KAGVTQTPRYLIKTRGQQVTLSCSPISGHRSVSWYQQTPGQGLQFLFEYFSETQRNKGNFPGRFSGRQFSNSRSEMNVSTLELGDSALYLCASSSRGDRGGSPLHFGNGTRLTVT.

The CDR3 DNA is TGTGCCAGCAGTTCCCCAAGCCAAACAGGGGGCGGGGAAAAACTGTTTTTT. It translates to CASSSPSQTGGGEKLFF. V is TRBV28 and J is TRBJ1-4, with 9 bases aligning to TRBD1. This CDR3 is built from 17 residues. Germline assignment: CDR1 MDHEN and CDR2 SYDVKM. Trimming took 4 bases from V and 8 from J; bases not matched to a gene: 14.

The rearrangement uses TRBV2 and TRBJ2-7; D might be TRBD1 (6 bases). V lost 3 bases and J lost 2, with 11 bases in between. Germline CDR1 and CDR2: SNHLY and FYNNEI. The CDR3 runs to 14 residues. CDR3 protein: CASSEDSWTYEQYF. Written as DNA, the CDR3 is TGTGCCAGCAGTGAGGACAGTTGGACCTACGAGCAGTACTTC. Full variable domain (outside the CDR3, taken from reference TRBV2 and TRBJ2-7): EPEVTQTPSHQVTQMGQEVILRCVPISNHLYFYWYRQILGQKVEFLVSFYNNEISEKSEIFDDQFSVERPDGSNFTLKIRSTKLEDSAMYFCASSEDSWTYEQYFGPGTRLTVT.

The V gene is TRBV6-6, the J gene TRBJ1-1; 8 bases map to TRBD1. The CDR3 contains 14 residues. The V and J ends lost 6 bases and 5 bases, in that order; junction bases with no gene match: 8. Germline loops: CDR1 MNHNY, CDR2 SVGAGI (reference sequence). Here the CDR3 reads CASRRQGRWTEAFF. The CDR3 region has the DNA TGTGCCAGCAGAAGACAGGGGAGGTGGACTGAAGCTTTCTTT.

In its sample, this clone was seen a few times. The chain uses TRBV6-6 and TRBJ2-2; D not certain. Deletions cut 8 bases from V and 6 bases from J, with 7 bases between. CDR1 and CDR2 (germline): MNHNY, SVGAGI (reference sequence). The CDR3 loop spans 11 amino acids. CDR3 amino acids: CASFFSGELFF. CDR3 sequence (DNA): TGTGCCAGCTTCTTTTCCGGGGAGCTGTTTTTT.

The chain has TRBV19 and TRBJ1-2; D is undetermined. The CDR3 is 12 residues long. CDR1 and CDR2 from the germline V gene are LNHDA and SQIVND (reference sequence). The V gene lost 9 bases and the J gene lost 4 bases, with 12 bases spanning the gap. The CDR3 region has the DNA TGTGCCAGCCACTTTCCCCCCTATGGCTACACCTTC. The encoded protein is CASHFPPYGYTF.

The genes are TRBV5-1 and TRBJ1-1, with a tentative D call TRBD1 (6 bases). CDR1 SGHRS and CDR2 YFSETQ come from the germline V gene. The CDR3 is 14 residues long. Trimming left V 3 bases short and J 2 bases short, with 11 bases between. The CDR3 here is CASSYRTANTEAFF. The DNA for the CDR3 is TGCGCCAGCAGCTATCGGACAGCCAACACTGAAGCTTTCTTT.

The chain couples TRBV28 to TRBJ1-6; TRBD1 might be the D (5 bases). This CDR3 comprises 14 residues. Between the trimmed V and J ends, which lost 7 bases and 6 bases, there was a span of 13 bases. Per germline, CDR1 MDHEN and CDR2 SYDVKM. As DNA, the CDR3 is TGTGCCAGCAAACAGGATCCAACTAATTCACCCCTCCACTTT. This sequence encodes CASKQDPTNSPLHF.

The chain uses TRBV7-2 and TRBJ2-2; 9 nucleotides agree with TRBD1. This CDR3 spans 17 amino acids. The V gene's germline CDR1 is SGHTA and CDR2 FQGNSA. J gave up 7 bases and V 0 bases, and 9 bases lay outside the gene matches. The CDR3 spells CASSLARTGVKGGELFF. In DNA form, the CDR3 reads TGTGCCAGCAGCTTAGCAAGGACAGGGGTAAAAGGCGGGGAGCTGTTTTTT.

This chain uses TRBV7-2 with TRBJ2-7; TRBD1 is a possible D gene (8 bases). V dropped 5 bases and J dropped 3 bases, with 14 bases sitting between them. The CDR3 consists of 14 residues. Looked up from germline, CDR1 is SGHTA and CDR2 is FQGNSA. DNA of the CDR3: TGTGCCAGCAGCAACTACAGGGGGGGCTACGAGCAGTACTTC. Translated: CASSNYRGGYEQYF.

The chain links TRBV5-6 to TRBJ1-1; TRBD1 agrees at 7 bases. V shed 2 bases, J shed 0 bases, and the junction held 4 bases outside the gene matches. Germline V gives CDR1 SGHDT, CDR2 YYEEEE. The length of the CDR3 is 15 residues. The CDR3 DNA follows: TGTGCCAGCAGCTTTGGACAGGTCATGAACACTGAAGCTTTCTTT. It is translated as CASSFGQVMNTEAFF.

V usage is TRBV6-6 and J usage is TRBJ2-7; D not certain. The CDR3 runs 13 residues. Germline loops: CDR1 MNHNY, CDR2 SVGAGI (reference sequence). Trimming removed 6 bases at V and 2 bases at J, with 11 bases between. The CDR3 loop is CASSPRGTYEQYF. The DNA of the CDR3 is TGTGCCAGCAGCCCCCGAGGAACCTACGAGCAGTACTTC.

This clone was counted once. CDR3 loop: CASSLAEGYEQYF. The CDR3 region has the DNA TGTGCCAGCAGCTTAGCGGAGGGCTACGAGCAGTACTTC. This rearrangement joins TRBV7-6 to TRBJ2-7, with a tentative D call TRBD2 (6 bases). The CDR3 sequence is 13 residues long. From germline, CDR1 is SGHVS and CDR2 FNYEAQ. Between the trimmed V and J ends, which lost 0 bases and 3 bases, there was a span of 6 bases.

The rearrangement uses TRBV20-1 and TRBJ2-5; D might be TRBD1 (5 bases). The length of the CDR3 is 11 residues. Per the germline V gene, CDR1 is DFQATT and CDR2 is SNEGSKA (reference sequence). The V end lost 5 bases, the J end lost 3 bases, and 7 bases lay between the germline ends. The CDR3 DNA reads TGCAGTGCTCCAGGGAAAGAGACCCAGTACTTC. It yields the protein CSAPGKETQYF.

In DNA form, the CDR3 reads TGTGCCAGCAGCGGCTACAGCCACTATGGCTACACCTTC. Translated, it gives CASSGYSHYGYTF. The chain uses TRBV9 and TRBJ1-2, with no clear D. The germline V gene has CDR1 SGDLS and CDR2 YYNGEE. Trimming removed 3 bases from V and 3 bases from J, with 9 bases in between. The CDR3 is 13 residues long.

V and J are TRBV7-9 and TRBJ2-7; 9 bases agree with TRBD2. CDR3 length: 19 amino acids. Looked up from germline, CDR1 is SEHNR and CDR2 is FQNEAQ (reference sequence). V lost 1 base, J lost 5 bases, and 18 bases stayed unmatched. The CDR3 loop reads CASSLVQGRAGGPRDEQYF. The DNA of the CDR3 is TGTGCCAGCAGCTTAGTCCAGGGACGAGCGGGGGGCCCCAGGGACGAGCAGTACTTC.